This is a list of T cell receptor beta chains from one sample in a study of technical replicates of blood from a few donors. This table comes from immunoSEQ multiplex PCR, and its TCRdb copy is limited to in-frame clones, with some not included. The sample has approximately 75,000 clones; about 81% are singletons. Material for sequencing was PBMCs. All receptors derive from a human donor in good health. Some clones in this sample may be carry-over from other donors' samples. CDR3s include the opening cysteine and the closing phenylalanine or tryptophan. The order of the fields is V gene, clone size, D gene, J gene, CDR3 protein, CDR3 DNA. A D gene is named only where the DNA matches it firmly. Expanded clones get a size class; other rows say once, few or many, or leave the size out.

v_call: TRBV7-6
clone_size: .
d_call: TRBD1
j_call: TRBJ2-7
cdr3_aa: CASPIGTAYEQYF
cdr3_nt: TGTGCCAGCCCTATAGGGACAGCATACGAGCAGTACTTC

v_call: TRBV6-5
clone_size: .
d_call: TRBD1
j_call: TRBJ2-7
cdr3_aa: CASSQQGRPYEQYF
cdr3_nt: TGTGCCAGCAGTCAACAGGGGCGCCCCTACGAGCAGTACTTC

v_call: TRBV6-1
clone_size: .
d_call: .
j_call: TRBJ2-3
cdr3_aa: CASSEAAAVSTDTQYF
cdr3_nt: TGTGCCAGCAGTGAAGCGGCAGCGGTTAGCACAGATACGCAGTATTTT

v_call: TRBV28
clone_size: .
d_call: .
j_call: TRBJ2-7
cdr3_aa: CASSSAFRVTNEQYF
cdr3_nt: TGTGCCAGCAGTTCGGCCTTCAGGGTTACCAACGAGCAGTACTTC

v_call: TRBV5-6
clone_size: .
d_call: .
j_call: TRBJ1-1
cdr3_aa: CASSPGDMNTEAFF
cdr3_nt: TGTGCCAGCAGCCCGGGGGATATGAACACTGAAGCTTTCTTT

v_call: TRBV7-9
clone_size: .
d_call: TRBD1
j_call: TRBJ1-3
cdr3_aa: CASSETGTGNTIYF
cdr3_nt: TGTGCCAGCAGCGAGACAGGGACTGGAAACACCATATATTTT

v_call: TRBV14
clone_size: .
d_call: TRBD2
j_call: TRBJ2-5
cdr3_aa: CASSRKRGGGETQYF
cdr3_nt: TGTGCCAGCAGCCGGAAGCGGGGTGGAGGAGAGACCCAGTACTTC

v_call: TRBV2
clone_size: .
d_call: .
j_call: TRBJ1-5
cdr3_aa: CASSDRGNQPQHF
cdr3_nt: TGTGCCAGCAGTGACCGGGGTAACCAGCCCCAGCATTTT

v_call: TRBV30
clone_size: .
d_call: .
j_call: TRBJ1-2
cdr3_aa: CAWRGIRGYGYTF
cdr3_nt: TGTGCCTGGAGAGGGATTCGGGGCTATGGCTACACCTTC

v_call: TRBV4-2
clone_size: .
d_call: .
j_call: TRBJ2-1
cdr3_aa: CASSQVHTGSHEQFF
cdr3_nt: TGTGCCAGCAGCCAAGTCCACACAGGGTCTCATGAGCAGTTCTTC

v_call: TRBV4-3
clone_size: .
d_call: .
j_call: TRBJ2-7
cdr3_aa: CASSQSLERVSPFEQYF
cdr3_nt: TGCGCCAGCAGCCAATCCCTCGAGAGGGTTTCCCCCTTCGAGCAGTACTTC

v_call: TRBV27
clone_size: .
d_call: TRBD2
j_call: TRBJ2-1
cdr3_aa: CASSRIGTRGYNEQFF
cdr3_nt: TGTGCCAGCAGTCGTATCGGGACTAGGGGATACAATGAGCAGTTCTTC

v_call: TRBV19
clone_size: once
d_call: TRBD1
j_call: TRBJ1-2
cdr3_aa: CASKTQGAVDGYTF
cdr3_nt: TGTGCCAGTAAGACCCAGGGGGCAGTAGATGGCTACACCTTC

v_call: TRBV6-5
clone_size: few
d_call: .
j_call: TRBJ1-1
cdr3_aa: CASSYGGSGTEAFF
cdr3_nt: TGTGCCAGCAGTTACGGGGGGAGTGGCACTGAAGCTTTCTTT

v_call: TRBV30
clone_size: .
d_call: TRBD2
j_call: TRBJ2-7
cdr3_aa: CAWMRARTSGVAYEQYF
cdr3_nt: TGTGCCTGGATGCGGGCCCGGACTAGCGGAGTTGCCTACGAGCAGTACTTC

v_call: TRBV7-3
clone_size: .
d_call: TRBD2
j_call: TRBJ2-3
cdr3_aa: CASSLLAGGPSDTQYF
cdr3_nt: TGTGCCAGCAGCTTACTAGCGGGAGGGCCGTCGGATACGCAGTATTTT

v_call: TRBV7-2
clone_size: .
d_call: .
j_call: TRBJ1-2
cdr3_aa: CASSLWQGPAGYGYTF
cdr3_nt: TGTGCCAGCAGCTTATGGCAAGGCCCTGCGGGCTATGGCTACACCTTC

v_call: TRBV5-6
clone_size: .
d_call: .
j_call: TRBJ2-2
cdr3_aa: CASSLWAANTGELFF
cdr3_nt: TGTGCCAGCAGCTTGTGGGCAGCGAACACCGGGGAGCTGTTTTTT

v_call: TRBV7-9
clone_size: .
d_call: TRBD2
j_call: TRBJ2-1
cdr3_aa: CASSSTISGRGRGDNEQFF
cdr3_nt: TGTGCCAGCAGCTCCACTATTAGCGGGAGGGGGAGAGGAGATAATGAGCAGTTCTTC

v_call: TRBV11-1
clone_size: .
d_call: .
j_call: TRBJ2-7
cdr3_aa: CASSYPPENEQYF
cdr3_nt: TGTGCCAGCAGCTACCCCCCCGAGAACGAGCAGTACTTC

v_call: TRBV2
clone_size: .
d_call: TRBD1
j_call: TRBJ1-1
cdr3_aa: CASSGQGIVTEAFF
cdr3_nt: TGTGCCAGCAGTGGACAGGGGATTGTCACTGAAGCTTTCTTT

v_call: TRBV5-5
clone_size: few
d_call: TRBD1
j_call: TRBJ1-2
cdr3_aa: CASRPGTANYGYTF
cdr3_nt: TGTGCCAGCAGACCCGGGACAGCTAACTATGGCTACACCTTC

v_call: TRBV9
clone_size: .
d_call: TRBD2
j_call: TRBJ2-1
cdr3_aa: CASSVAVASGGDEQFF
cdr3_nt: TGTGCCAGCAGCGTAGCGGTGGCTAGCGGGGGGGACGAGCAGTTCTTC

v_call: TRBV9
clone_size: .
d_call: .
j_call: TRBJ2-1
cdr3_aa: CASSAPRGYEQFF
cdr3_nt: TGTGCCAGCAGCGCCCCTCGGGGATATGAGCAGTTCTTC

v_call: TRBV6-6
clone_size: .
d_call: TRBD1
j_call: TRBJ2-7
cdr3_aa: CASTNTGGTGGYEQYF
cdr3_nt: TGTGCCAGCACCAATACAGGGGGGACTGGCGGCTACGAGCAGTACTTC

v_call: TRBV5-5
clone_size: .
d_call: .
j_call: TRBJ1-2
cdr3_aa: CASSLGNRQDGYTF
cdr3_nt: TGTGCCAGCAGCTTGGGAAACCGACAGGATGGCTACACCTTC

v_call: TRBV27
clone_size: .
d_call: TRBD2
j_call: TRBJ2-3
cdr3_aa: CASSLQAGGRTDTQYF
cdr3_nt: TGTGCCAGCAGTTTACAGGCGGGGGGCCGTACAGATACGCAGTATTTT

v_call: TRBV5-1
clone_size: .
d_call: .
j_call: TRBJ2-3
cdr3_aa: CASSLGGPSVGTDTQYF
cdr3_nt: TGCGCCAGCAGCTTGGGGGGACCTAGCGTAGGTACAGATACGCAGTATTTT

v_call: TRBV7-9
clone_size: .
d_call: .
j_call: TRBJ2-3
cdr3_aa: CASSFGLANTDTQYF
cdr3_nt: TGTGCCAGCAGCTTTGGCCTAGCGAACACAGATACGCAGTATTTT

v_call: TRBV27
clone_size: few
d_call: .
j_call: TRBJ2-7
cdr3_aa: CASSFQRSPYEQYF
cdr3_nt: TGTGCCAGCAGTTTCCAGCGGAGTCCCTACGAGCAGTACTTC

v_call: TRBV7-9
clone_size: .
d_call: .
j_call: TRBJ1-6
cdr3_aa: CASSQARGYTYNSPLHF
cdr3_nt: TGTGCCAGCAGCCAGGCCAGGGGCTACACCTATAATTCACCCCTCCACTTT